This T cell receptor beta chain came from a study of control samples from healthy donors and cancer patients (dated by TCRdb to between 2020 and 2021). Library preparation used the immunoSEQ multiplex PCR assay. TCRdb carries this immuneACCESS record with in-frame sequences only. Its versions omit some clonotypes, under half of them owing to an unresolved V gene in the studies checked, with the rest unexplained. The sample table records just over 150,000 clones; over 85% of these occur just once. Under 8.5% of the sample is held by the ten biggest clonotypes. In the case of this clone: It lacks a known antigen. No much larger clone exists at a distance of one base, and base qualities are not known.

CDR1 and CDR2 are read off the germline V gene (reference sequence) as LNHDA and SQIVND. V is pruned by 7 bases and J by 2 bases, leaving 4 bases of the junction without a gene match. From the cysteine up to the phenylalanine, the CDR3 has a length of 13 residues. Kept here is only the CDR3 DNA, which spans 39 bases and is read in frame from base 1. This receptor was identified in a woman in her 40s in good health. The chain is made from TRBV19 and TRBJ1-2, with 7 central nucleotides matching TRBD1. The sequencing sample was made of blood. In nucleotide form, the sequence is TGTGCCAGTACCAGGGACAGAAACTATGGCTACACCTTC. Translated, this gives CASTRDRNYGYTF.